Here is one T cell receptor (beta chain) with its context. Antigen unknown. Germline lookup yields CDR1 SEHNR and CDR2 FQNEAQ (reference sequence). The CDR3 runs to 14 residues. The V gene lost 4 bases and the J gene lost 1 base, with 8 bases spanning the gap. The data were obtained in a study of T-cell memory formation after mild COVID-19. In the study overall: Each donor largely had its own TCR clusters. Study outcomes and limitations: The pre-infection memory compartment contained some responding clones, suggesting cross-reactive memory joined. From day 15 to 85, contracting clones were balanced between CD4 and CD8, whereas later expanders leaned toward CD4+.

TCRdb redid the calling of the 5' RACE reads with MiXCR, one entry per CDR3 protein. The table includes 120,000 to 150,000 distinct CDR3 sequences, around 15% detected once. The TCR sequence derives from an adult woman who had mild COVID-19 (a few samples of this study predate the infection). Cell type and time point are not known. This chain joins TRBV7-9 and TRBJ2-1; no clear D gene. Material for sequencing was PBMCs or a T cell subset sorted from them (not recorded which). The CDR3 DNA follows: TGTGCCAGCAGCTCACCTGGATCCTACAATGAGCAGTTCTTC. Translation: CASSSPGSYNEQFF.